A single sample gave rise to the 3 T cell receptor beta chains below, sequenced in a study of metastatic and nonmetastatic thyroid tumors. Each patient went into thyroid surgery without having received any treatment. TCRdb re-clonotyped the PCR reads via MiXCR. The sample yields roughly 30,000 clones, roughly 4% seen once. The specimen sequenced was blood. The receptors derive from a male donor with papillary thyroid cancer or a benign thyroid nodule (not recorded which). Some clones in this sample may be carry-over from other donors' samples.

This chain connects TRBV5-1 to TRBJ1-2; possible D gene TRBD1, 6 bases. Germline V gene sequence: CDR1 SGHRS, CDR2 YFSETQ. V was clipped by 8 bases and J by 2 bases, with 16 bases between them. The CDR3 extends over 14 amino acids. DNA for the CDR3: TGCGCCAGTAGACCAGTCGGGACAAACTATGGCTACACCTTC. Translated, it gives CASRPVGTNYGYTF.

Remarks on this clone: This may be a read error, as it is one base from a much larger clone. Given the absence of the conserved phenylalanine or tryptophan at the CDR3 end, a read error is likely. The rearrangement links TRBV5-4 to TRBJ2-4; D gene ambiguous. V lost 2 bases and J lost 6, with 6 bases in between. Germline lookup yields CDR1 SGHNT and CDR2 YYREEE (reference sequence). CDR3 length equals 12 residues. The CDR3 DNA reads TGTGCCAGCAGCTTTGGCGGAAACATTCAGTACATC. Protein sequence: CASSFGGNIQYI.

This clone has a handful of counts. V usage is TRBV6-1 and J usage is TRBJ2-7; 15 bases are shared with TRBD2. The CDR3 loop spans 16 amino acids. Germline V gene lookup returns CDR1 MNHNS and CDR2 SASEGT. V trimming: 6 bases; J trimming: 3 bases; junction bases outside the gene matches: 6. This CDR3 reads CASRGLAGGRIYEQYF. The CDR3, as DNA: TGTGCCAGCAGGGGACTAGCGGGAGGAAGGATCTACGAGCAGTACTTC.